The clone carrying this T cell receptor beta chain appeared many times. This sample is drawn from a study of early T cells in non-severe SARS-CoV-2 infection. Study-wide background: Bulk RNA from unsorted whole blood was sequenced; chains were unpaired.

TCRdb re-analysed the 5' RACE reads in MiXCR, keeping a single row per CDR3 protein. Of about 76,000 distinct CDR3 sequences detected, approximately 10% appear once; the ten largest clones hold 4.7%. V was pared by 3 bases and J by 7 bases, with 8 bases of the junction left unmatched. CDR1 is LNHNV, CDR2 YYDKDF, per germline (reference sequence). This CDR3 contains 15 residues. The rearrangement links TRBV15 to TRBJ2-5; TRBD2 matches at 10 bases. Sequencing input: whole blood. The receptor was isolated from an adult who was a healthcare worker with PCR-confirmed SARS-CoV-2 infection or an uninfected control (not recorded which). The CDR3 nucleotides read TGTGCCACCAGCAGTGGTAGCGGGGGGTCTGGGACCCAGTACTTC. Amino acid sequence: CATSSGSGGSGTQYF.